A single sample is the source of the 21 T cell receptor beta chains below, sequenced in a study of regulatory T cells in long-lasting Graves disease. The time point was: newly diagnosed GD, antithyroid drugs for less than 3 months. PBMC-extracted RNA yielded the TCR library. According to the study, TCR beta libraries were built with iRepertoire HTBI primers and CDR3-region Arm-PCR. TCRdb re-derived calls from the multiplex PCR reads in MiXCR, one entry per CDR3 protein. Altogether some 200,000 distinct CDR3 sequences are present, approximately 18% being singletons, with the ten largest covering 10% to 15%. These data are also associated with another study on T cells in Graves' hyperthyroidism and ophthalmopathy.

Specimen: peripheral blood mononuclear cells (PBMCs), collected at new diagnosis, from a patient treated with antithyroid drugs. These receptors came from a woman in her twenties or thirties with Graves disease.

This clonotype was seen repeatedly, ten times or more. V usage is TRBV5-1 and J usage is TRBJ1-2, with TRBD1 as a possible D gene (6 bases). Germline CDR1 reads SGHRS; CDR2 reads YFSETQ. With 0 bases removed from V and 1 base from J, the gap between germline ends came to 16 bases. The CDR3 sequence is 17 residues long. CDR3 bases: TGCGCCAGCAGCTTGGACAGGACAGTGCTATTTAACTATGGCTACACCTTC. Translated: CASSLDRTVLFNYGYTF.

This clonotype has a handful of counts. This sequence joins TRBV24-1 and TRBJ1-2, with D uncertain. CDR1 is KGHDR and CDR2 is SFDVKD in the germline V gene. This CDR3 contains 14 residues. With 2 bases removed from V and 8 bases from J, the gap between germline ends came to 14 bases. CDR3 nucleotide sequence: TGTGCCACCAGTGATTGGAGGAGGAATCAGGGCTACACCTTC. Amino acids: CATSDWRRNQGYTF.

This clonotype was detected many times. This chain links TRBV19 with TRBJ1-2, with D possibly matching TRBD1 (6 bases). The V gene lost 6 bases and the J gene lost 4 bases, with 12 bases spanning the gap. The germline V gene encodes CDR1 LNHDA and CDR2 SQIVND (reference sequence). The CDR3 length is 13 residues. CDR3 in amino acids: CASSRGNSYGYTF. The CDR3 DNA is TGTGCCAGTAGCAGGGGAAACTCCTATGGCTACACCTTC.

The chain joins TRBV27 to TRBJ1-4; D call uncertain. Trimming pared 2 bases from V and 2 bases from J, leaving 9 bases between. This CDR3 is built from 15 residues. Germline V gene lookup returns CDR1 MNHEY and CDR2 SMNVEV (reference sequence). The CDR3 coding sequence is TGTGCCAGCAGTTTAGGGCTATTTACTAATGAAAAACTGTTTTTT. It is translated as CASSLGLFTNEKLFF. Complete variable domain (other parts from reference TRBV27 and TRBJ1-4): EAQVTQNPRYLITVTGKKLTVTCSQNMNHEYMSWYRQDPGLGLRQIYYSMNVEVTDKGDVPEGYKVSRKEKRNFPLILESPSPNQTSLYFCASSLGLFTNEKLFFGSGTQLSVL.

In the case of this clonotype: Since a much larger clone is just one base distant, this may be a read error. V usage is TRBV18 and J usage is TRBJ2-1; 8 bases align to TRBD2. V trimming: 1 base; J trimming: 10 bases; junction bases outside the gene matches: 9. CDR3 length: 15 amino acids. The germline CDR1 and CDR2 sequences are KGHSH and LQKENI. For the CDR3, the DNA is TGTGCCAGCTCACCACGCGGGGGGCATTCCTACGAGCAGTTCTTC. Its protein product is CASSPRGGHSYEQFF.

In this sample, this clonotype turned up many times. The rearrangement joins TRBV6-9 to TRBJ2-7; D ambiguous. V gave up 4 bases and J gave up 3 bases, with 13 bases separating them. The CDR3 totals 14 residues. Germline V gene lookup returns CDR1 MNHGY and CDR2 SVAAGI. As DNA, the CDR3 is TGTGCCAGCAGTTCTTCTTTTGGGGACTACGAGCAGTACTTC. Translation gives CASSSSFGDYEQYF.

This clonotype was counted ten times or more. This chain joins TRBV4-1 and TRBJ1-5; possible D gene TRBD1, 5 bases. Germline values: CDR1 MGHRA, CDR2 YSYEKL. The CDR3 totals 15 residues. V lost 4 bases and J 0 bases, leaving 10 bases between the germline ends. CDR3 sequence (DNA): TGCGCCAGCAGCCCGGGACCGAATAGCAATCAGCCCCAGCATTTT. Its translation: CASSPGPNSNQPQHF.

The CDR3 loop is CASSLSSWGGANTGELFF. The CDR3 DNA is TGTGCCAGCAGCCTATCGTCCTGGGGGGGCGCGAACACCGGGGAGCTGTTTTTT. The chain links TRBV5-8 to TRBJ2-2; TRBD2 is a possible D gene (7 bases). CDR3 length equals 18 residues. Germline loops: CDR1 SGHTS, CDR2 YDEGEE. The V end was cut by 4 bases, the J end by 0 bases, with 19 bases between.

This clonotype was counted at least ten times. The J gene is TRBJ2-5, the V gene TRBV28; D is possibly TRBD1 (5 bases). The CDR3 is made up of 14 amino acids. Trimming removed 3 bases from V and 4 bases from J, with 12 bases in between. The germline V gene has CDR1 MDHEN and CDR2 SYDVKM. CDR3 sequence (DNA): TGTGCCAGCAGTTTTCTCAGGGATTTAGAGACCCAGTACTTC. The encoded protein is CASSFLRDLETQYF.

This clonotype was seen repeatedly, ten times or more. The CDR3 is CASSIIGVRANTGELFF. The CDR3, as DNA: TGTGCCAGTAGTATAATCGGTGTCAGGGCGAACACCGGGGAGCTGTTTTTT. The chain uses TRBV19 and TRBJ2-2, with a tentative D call TRBD1 (5 bases). Germline V lookup: CDR1 LNHDA, CDR2 SQIVND (reference sequence). V lost 2 bases, J lost 0 bases, and 13 bases lay in between. The length of the CDR3 is 17 residues.

The chain links TRBV7-3 to TRBJ1-1, with D tentatively TRBD1 (5 bases). V gave up 4 bases and J gave up 6 bases, with 12 bases separating them. There are 13 residues in the CDR3. The germline gives CDR1 SGHTA, CDR2 FQGTGA. DNA for the CDR3: TGTGCCAGCAGCTCTGGGACGGGGGCTGAAGCTTTCTTT. Protein: CASSSGTGAEAFF.

Ten or more counts support this clonotype. The J gene is TRBJ2-1, the V gene TRBV6-5; TRBD2 is a possible D gene (5 bases). The CDR3 contains 13 residues. The V and J ends lost 2 bases and 4 bases respectively, with 6 bases between them. CDR1 and CDR2 (germline): MNHEY, SVGAGI. CDR3 nucleotides: TGTGCCAGCAGTTACGGCGGGTACAATGAGCAGTTCTTC. Translating it yields CASSYGGYNEQFF.

This clonotype was seen a handful of times. The rearrangement links TRBV12-3 or TRBV12-4 to TRBJ2-2; D not certain. The CDR3 covers 12 residues. V gave up 8 bases and J gave up 6 bases, with 10 bases separating them. DNA of the CDR3: TGTGCCAGCCGCCGCGGTTCCGGGGAGCTGTTTTTT. This gives the protein CASRRGSGELFF.

This clonotype was seen ten or more times. The chain links TRBV4-1 to TRBJ1-4; D is undetermined. Trimming removed 2 bases from V and 8 bases from J, with 3 bases in between. The CDR3 has 11 amino acids. Germline V gene sequence: CDR1 MGHRA, CDR2 YSYEKL. The CDR3 protein is CASSQLEKLFF. The CDR3 coding sequence is TGCGCCAGCAGCCAATTGGAAAAACTGTTTTTT.

The table lists this clonotype with many counts. In DNA, the CDR3 is TGTGCCAGCAGCTTAGCTAGCGGGGGGTACGAGCAGTACTTC. It translates to CASSLASGGYEQYF. The chain carries TRBV7-8 and TRBJ2-7; TRBD2 matches 10 bases. Losses at the gene ends were 0 bases for V and 4 bases for J; bases not matched to a gene: 0. The germline V gene encodes CDR1 SGHVS and CDR2 FQNEAQ. The CDR3 runs to 14 residues. The entire variable domain, with the rest obtained from reference TRBV7-8 and TRBJ2-7, is as follows: GAGVSQSPRYKVAKRGQDVALRCDPISGHVSLFWYQQALGQGPEFLTYFQNEAQLDKSGLPSDRFFAERPEGSVSTLKIQRTQQEDSAVYLCASSLASGGYEQYFGPGTRLTVT.

This clonotype has a count of ten or more. The chain is built from TRBV5-5 and TRBJ1-4, with D possibly being TRBD1 (5 bases). The CDR3 length is 16 residues. The germline V gene has CDR1 SGHKS and CDR2 YYEKEE (reference sequence). Trimming stripped 0 bases from V and 4 bases from J, with 13 bases between. The DNA for the CDR3 is TGTGCCAGCAGCTTGGAGCCGACAGTTTTTAATGAAAAACTGTTTTTT. Encoded protein: CASSLEPTVFNEKLFF.

This clonotype was detected ten times or more. This chain joins TRBV19 and TRBJ1-1, with 7 bases that match TRBD1. CDR3 size: 13 residues. Germline V gene lookup returns CDR1 LNHDA and CDR2 SQIVND (reference sequence). Trimming took 4 bases from V and 7 from J; bases not matched to a gene: 6. CDR3 loop: CASSTGTAYEAFF. The CDR3 DNA reads as TGTGCCAGTAGTACGGGGACAGCATATGAAGCTTTCTTT.

This sequence joins TRBV11-2 and TRBJ2-3; D remains ambiguous. V was clipped by 3 bases and J by 3 bases, with 7 bases between them. CDR1 is SGHAT and CDR2 is FQNNGV in the germline V gene. This CDR3 spans 13 amino acids. DNA of the CDR3: TGTGCCAGCAGCTTTTTCGAGACAGATACGCAGTATTTT. Amino acids: CASSFFETDTQYF. Drawing the rest from reference TRBV11-2 and TRBJ2-3, the complete variable domain is EAGVAQSPRYKIIEKRQSVAFWCNPISGHATLYWYQQILGQGPKLLIQFQNNGVVDDSQLPKDRFSAERLKGVDSTLKIQPAKLEDSAVYLCASSFFETDTQYFGPGTRLTVL.

This clonotype was detected ten times or more. V and J are TRBV7-9 and TRBJ2-6; 10 bases match TRBD1. This CDR3 has 15 residues. Per the germline V gene, CDR1 is SEHNR and CDR2 is FQNEAQ (reference sequence). The trim removed 3 bases at V and 11 bases at J, leaving 7 bases unmatched. The CDR3 DNA reads TGTGCCAGCAGCTTTGGGGACAGGGGCTTCCACGTCCTGACTTTC. Its protein product is CASSFGDRGFHVLTF.

This clonotype came up a few times. CDR3 coding DNA: TGTGCCAGCAGCCCAACGGGAGAGGTAGATCAGTTCTTC. Translation gives CASSPTGEVDQFF. The V gene is TRBV4-2, the J gene TRBJ2-1, with D possibly TRBD2 on 6 matching bases. Trimming took off 4 bases at V and 13 bases at J, with 17 bases between the two ends. This CDR3 comprises 13 residues. The V gene's germline CDR1 is LGHNA and CDR2 YNFKEQ.

Concerning this clonotype itself: With a far larger clone one base away, a read error is the likely cause. V and J are TRBV2 and TRBJ2-7; 11 nucleotides align to TRBD2. Germline V CDR1 and CDR2: SNHLY, FYNNEI. The CDR3 consists of 15 residues. The CDR3 nucleotides are TGTGCCAGCAGTCTAGCGGGAGGACCTCAACAGACCCAGCACTTC. Its protein is CASSLAGGPQQTQHF.